This passage covers 12 T cell receptor beta chains from one sample sequenced in a study of low-dose radiotherapy and immunotherapy resistance in tumors. Covering alpha and beta chains, TRAV- and TRBV-specific primers were used for the first-strand cDNA. The authors amplified TCRs for about 20 PCR cycles with a constant-region primer and a V-primer adapter. TCRdb reanalysed the reads using MiXCR and keeps one entry per CDR3 protein. The data contain about 58,000 distinct CDR3 sequences, 20% to 25% of them singletons. The sample's time point: after trial treatment. The treatment: LDRT plus nivolumab, ipilimumab, low-dose cyclophosphamide and aspirin (RACIN trial). The input for sequencing was PBMCs, taken after low-dose radiotherapy plus immunotherapy. All receptors derive from a male donor with prostate cancer.

This clonotype was found once. V is TRBV11-3 and J is TRBJ2-7; possibly TRBD1 for D (6 bases). CDR3 size: 14 residues. V lost 5 bases and J lost 6, with 17 bases in between. Germline-derived CDR1 and CDR2 are SGHNT and YENEEA. For the CDR3, the DNA is TGTGCCAGCAGCAAAGGGGGAGAGATCGCCGAGCAGTACTTC. It is translated as CASSKGGEIAEQYF.

This clonotype was recorded at least ten times. This chain uses TRBV29-1 with TRBJ2-7, with D perhaps matching TRBD2 (6 bases). The CDR3 is 13 amino acids. V lost 3 bases to trimming and J lost 0 bases, with 9 bases between them. Per the germline V gene, CDR1 is SQVTM and CDR2 is ANQGSEA. The chain's CDR3 is CSVEEGPSYEQYF. The CDR3 DNA follows: TGCAGCGTTGAGGAGGGGCCCTCCTACGAGCAGTACTTC.

This clonotype was found many times. V gene TRBV5-1 combines with J gene TRBJ2-2; 10 bases agree with TRBD1. V was pared by 6 bases and J by 6 bases, with 8 bases of the junction left unmatched. There are 15 residues in the CDR3. The germline V gene encodes CDR1 SGHRS and CDR2 YFSETQ. CDR3 in amino acids: CASNPSGQGSGELFF. CDR3 nucleotides: TGCGCCAGCAACCCGTCGGGACAGGGGTCCGGGGAGCTGTTTTTT.

This clonotype was counted ten times or more. The V call is TRBV12-3 or TRBV12-4, the J call TRBJ1-6; D gene unclear. V dropped 5 bases and J dropped 9 bases, with 11 bases sitting between them. The length of the CDR3 is 13 residues. The CDR3 nucleotides read TGTGCCAGCAGTCAGAATCAGGTTTCACCCCTCCACTTT. Its protein is CASSQNQVSPLHF.

This clonotype was recorded many times. The CDR3 DNA sequence: TGTGCCAGCAGCCCTTCCGGCAGCCTTTATGGCTACACCTTC. As protein: CASSPSGSLYGYTF. This chain uses TRBV7-2 with TRBJ1-2; D call uncertain. CDR1 SGHTA and CDR2 FQGNSA come from the germline V gene. The CDR3 runs to 14 residues. Trimming left V 5 bases short and J 5 bases short, with 15 bases between.

This clonotype showed up just a few times. This rearrangement joins TRBV20-1 to TRBJ2-3, with a possible D match to TRBD1 (5 bases). This CDR3 has 14 residues. The V end lost 3 bases, the J end lost 6 bases, and 16 bases lay between the germline ends. Germline CDR1 is DFQATT and CDR2 is SNEGSKA (reference sequence). CDR3: CSASVVQVGDTQYF. The CDR3 coding sequence is TGCAGTGCTAGTGTCGTACAGGTTGGCGATACGCAGTATTTT.

This clonotype was seen at least ten times. The rearrangement uses TRBV3-1 and TRBJ1-1; maybe TRBD1 (6 bases). The V gene lost 6 bases and the J gene lost 10 bases, with 12 bases spanning the gap. Germline V gene lookup returns CDR1 LGHDT and CDR2 YNNKEL (reference sequence). The CDR3 has 11 residues. In DNA, the CDR3 is TGTGCCAGCAGTACAGGGTCCTTAGCTTTCTTT. It codes for CASSTGSLAFF.

This clonotype showed up many times. The CDR3 coding sequence is TGTGCCATCAGTAACAACAATCAGCCCCAGCATTTT. Translated: CAISNNNQPQHF. The chain combines TRBV10-3 with TRBJ1-5; unclear D gene. Germline V gene lookup returns CDR1 ENHRY and CDR2 SYGVKD. This CDR3 is built from 12 residues. V gave up 5 bases and J gave up 3 bases, with 5 bases separating them.

Many counts were recorded for this clonotype. V is TRBV5-1 and J is TRBJ1-5, with TRBD1 as a possible D gene (6 bases). The CDR3 spans 14 residues. Looked up from germline, CDR1 is SGHRS and CDR2 is YFSETQ. Trimming took off 1 base at V and 3 bases at J, with 8 bases between the two ends. CDR3 region: CASSLSGVNQPQHF. Written as DNA, the CDR3 is TGCGCCAGCAGCTTGTCAGGGGTCAATCAGCCCCAGCATTTT. The entire variable domain, with the rest obtained from reference TRBV5-1 and TRBJ1-5, is as follows: KAGVTQTPRYLIKTRGQQVTLSCSPISGHRSVSWYQQTPGQGLQFLFEYFSETQRNKGNFPGRFSGRQFSNSRSEMNVSTLELGDSALYLCASSLSGVNQPQHFGDGTRLSIL.

This clonotype was seen only a few times. V is TRBV5-1 and J is TRBJ2-5, with a weak D call TRBD2 (5 bases). CDR1 and CDR2 from the germline V gene are SGHRS and YFSETQ. Trimming took 3 bases from V and 5 from J, leaving 17 bases between them. The CDR3 has 15 residues. The CDR3 bases are TGCGCCAGCAGCTCGCTTCGAGGGAAATCGGAGACCCAGTACTTC. Translated: CASSSLRGKSETQYF. Together with reference TRBV5-1 and TRBJ2-5, the CDR3 gives the full variable domain: KAGVTQTPRYLIKTRGQQVTLSCSPISGHRSVSWYQQTPGQGLQFLFEYFSETQRNKGNFPGRFSGRQFSNSRSEMNVSTLELGDSALYLCASSSLRGKSETQYFGPGTRLLVL.

About this clonotype itself: With only one base between it and a far larger clone, this is likely a read error. This chain connects TRBV5-8 to TRBJ2-1; maybe TRBD2 (6 bases). CDR1 and CDR2 (germline): SGHTS, YDEGEE. V lost 4 bases to trimming and J lost 10 bases, with 18 bases between them. This CDR3 is 14 amino acids long. The chain's CDR3 is CASSGGTPSYEQFF. The CDR3 DNA follows: TGTGCCAGCAGCGGCGGGACTCCCTCCTACGAGCAGTTCTTC.

This clonotype was observed at least ten times. This chain joins TRBV4-2 and TRBJ2-4; D assignment may be TRBD1 or TRBD2 (7 bases each). The CDR3 extends over 14 amino acids. CDR1 is LGHNA and CDR2 is YNFKEQ in the germline V gene. Trimming took off 3 bases at V and 8 bases at J, with 14 bases between the two ends. As DNA, the CDR3 is TGTGCCAGCAGCCAGGGGAGGGGGCTCGACATTCAGTACTTC. It specifies CASSQGRGLDIQYF.